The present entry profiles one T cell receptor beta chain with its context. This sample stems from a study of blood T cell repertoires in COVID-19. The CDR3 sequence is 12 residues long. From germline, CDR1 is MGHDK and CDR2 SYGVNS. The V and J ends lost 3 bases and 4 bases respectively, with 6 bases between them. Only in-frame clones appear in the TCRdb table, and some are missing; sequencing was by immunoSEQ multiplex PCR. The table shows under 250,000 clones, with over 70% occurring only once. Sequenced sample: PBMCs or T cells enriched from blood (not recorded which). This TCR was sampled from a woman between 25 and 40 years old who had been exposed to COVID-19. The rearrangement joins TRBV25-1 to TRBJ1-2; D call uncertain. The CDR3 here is CASSEGSYGYTF. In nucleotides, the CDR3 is TGTGCCAGCAGTGAGGGGAGCTATGGCTACACCTTC.